This TCR beta chain is from a study of cytomegalovirus exposure and HLA in healthy donors. As regards this clone: Its antigen is not known.

Vbeta (60) and Jbeta (13) primers were used in the PCR. TCRdb's copy holds only in-frame clones and misses some; the assay was immunoSEQ multiplex PCR. The sample holds some 170,000 clones, over 65% seen once. CDR1 is SGHVS, CDR2 FQNEAQ, per germline. CDR3 length: 15 residues. V lost 1 base to trimming and J lost 6 bases, with 14 bases between them. Whole-study results and caveats: Usually a TCR sequence was rare, but some public TCRs were found in many donors.

This chain joins TRBV7-8 and TRBJ2-3, with a weak D call TRBD2 (5 bases). The sequenced material came from PBMCs. The source of this sequence is a woman aged 55-70 years in good health and CMV-seropositive. In DNA, the CDR3 is TGTGCCAGCAGCTTAGTTACTAGTCACCCGGATACGCAGTATTTT. This encodes CASSLVTSHPDTQYF.